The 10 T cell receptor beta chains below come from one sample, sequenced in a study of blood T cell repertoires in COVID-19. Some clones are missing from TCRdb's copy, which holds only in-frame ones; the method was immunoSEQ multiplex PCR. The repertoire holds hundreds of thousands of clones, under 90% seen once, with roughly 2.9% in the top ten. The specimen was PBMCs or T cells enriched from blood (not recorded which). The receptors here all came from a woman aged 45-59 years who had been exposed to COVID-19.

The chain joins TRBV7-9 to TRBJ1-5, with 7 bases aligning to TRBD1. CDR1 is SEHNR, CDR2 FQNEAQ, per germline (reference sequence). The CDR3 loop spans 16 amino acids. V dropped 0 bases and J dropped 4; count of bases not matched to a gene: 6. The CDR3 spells CASSLAAGTENQPQHF. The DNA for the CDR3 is TGTGCCAGCAGCTTAGCGGCGGGGACAGAGAATCAGCCCCAGCATTTT.

This chain's CDR3 is CASSVVQGEGYTF. As DNA, the CDR3 is TGTGCCAGCAGCGTAGTACAGGGAGAAGGCTACACCTTC. V usage is TRBV9 and J usage is TRBJ1-2, with TRBD1 as a possible D gene (6 bases). From germline, CDR1 is SGDLS and CDR2 YYNGEE. This CDR3 has 13 residues. The V end was cut by 0 bases, the J end by 8 bases, with 11 bases between.

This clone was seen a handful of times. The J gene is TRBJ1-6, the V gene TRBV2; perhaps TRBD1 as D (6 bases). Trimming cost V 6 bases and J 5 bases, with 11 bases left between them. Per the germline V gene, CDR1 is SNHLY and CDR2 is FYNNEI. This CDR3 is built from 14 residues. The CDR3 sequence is CASSPDRNNSPLHF. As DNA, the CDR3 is TGTGCCAGCAGCCCCGACAGGAATAATTCACCCCTCCACTTT.

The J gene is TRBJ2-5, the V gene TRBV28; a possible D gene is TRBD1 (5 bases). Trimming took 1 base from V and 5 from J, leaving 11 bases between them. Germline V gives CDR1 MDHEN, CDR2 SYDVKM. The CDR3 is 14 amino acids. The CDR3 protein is CASSLLGAGETQYF. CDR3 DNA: TGTGCCAGCAGTTTATTAGGGGCCGGGGAGACCCAGTACTTC.

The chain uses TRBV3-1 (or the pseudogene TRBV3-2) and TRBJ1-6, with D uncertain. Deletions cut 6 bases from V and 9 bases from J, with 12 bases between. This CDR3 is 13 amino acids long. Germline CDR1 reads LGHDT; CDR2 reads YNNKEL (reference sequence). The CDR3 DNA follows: TGTGCCAGCAGTCTTAACCCGGTTTCACCCCTCCACTTT. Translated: CASSLNPVSPLHF.

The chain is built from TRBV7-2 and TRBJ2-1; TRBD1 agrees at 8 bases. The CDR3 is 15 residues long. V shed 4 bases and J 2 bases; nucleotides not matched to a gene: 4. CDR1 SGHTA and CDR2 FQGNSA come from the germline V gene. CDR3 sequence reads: CASSSDRGPYNEQFF. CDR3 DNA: TGTGCCAGCAGCTCAGACAGGGGACCCTACAATGAGCAGTTCTTC.

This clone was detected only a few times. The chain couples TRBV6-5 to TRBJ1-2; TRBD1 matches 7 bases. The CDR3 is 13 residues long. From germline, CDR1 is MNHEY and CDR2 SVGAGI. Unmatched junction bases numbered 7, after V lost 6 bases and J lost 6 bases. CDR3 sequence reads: CASRNPGQNGYTF. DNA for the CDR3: TGTGCCAGCAGGAACCCGGGACAGAATGGCTACACCTTC.

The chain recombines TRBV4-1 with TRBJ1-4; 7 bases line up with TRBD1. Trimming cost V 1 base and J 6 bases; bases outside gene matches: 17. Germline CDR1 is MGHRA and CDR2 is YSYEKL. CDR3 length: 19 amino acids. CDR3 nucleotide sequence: TGCGCCAGCAGCCAAGTTTTCACATCGGGGGTGACAGGGCATGAAAAACTGTTTTTT. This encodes CASSQVFTSGVTGHEKLFF.

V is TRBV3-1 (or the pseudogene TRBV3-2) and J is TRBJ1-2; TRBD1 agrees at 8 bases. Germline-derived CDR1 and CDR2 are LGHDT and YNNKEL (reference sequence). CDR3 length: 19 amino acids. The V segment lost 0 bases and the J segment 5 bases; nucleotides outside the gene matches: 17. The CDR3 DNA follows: TGTGCCAGCAGCCAAGATTTGATGGTTCGCGCAGGGGGCTGGTATGGCTACACCTTC. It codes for CASSQDLMVRAGGWYGYTF.

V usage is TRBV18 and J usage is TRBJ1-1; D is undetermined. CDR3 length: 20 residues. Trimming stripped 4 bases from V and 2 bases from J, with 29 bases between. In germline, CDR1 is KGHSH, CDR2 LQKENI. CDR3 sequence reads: CASSLRGLSSSSQGNTEAFF. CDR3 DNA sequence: TGTGCCAGCTCACTTCGGGGTCTTTCATCAAGTTCCCAAGGCAACACTGAAGCTTTCTTT.